The present T cell receptor beta chain was sequenced within a study of vaccination and CD4 T cells after COVID-19. Study-level background: Recovered patients in the cohort numbered six men and four women, two of them Hispanic.

This clonotype was counted between two and nine times. The antigen is unknown. With the Oncomine TCR Beta short-read assay, DNA from cultured CD4+ T cells was sequenced. TCRdb reanalysed the PCR reads using MiXCR and keeps one entry per CDR3 protein. The profile shows 16,000 or so distinct CDR3 sequences, around 52% of them singletons. The treatment is: roughly 10-day PBMC culture with coronavirus spike peptide pools or control peptides (ViraFEST assay). This sequence was found in a human donor who had recovered from COVID-19. The sample here was CD4+ T cells from blood, cultured in vitro, taken before SARS-CoV-2 vaccination.

This chain's CDR3 is CASSSMRDRAYEQYF. The DNA for the CDR3 is TGTGCCAGCAGCTCCATGAGGGACAGGGCCTACGAGCAGTACTTC. The chain links TRBV11-1 to TRBJ2-7; 9 nucleotides line up with TRBD1. The CDR3 loop spans 15 amino acids. The ends lost 4 bases at V and 2 bases at J; junction bases unmatched: 6. Germline values: CDR1 SGHAT, CDR2 FQDESV (reference sequence).